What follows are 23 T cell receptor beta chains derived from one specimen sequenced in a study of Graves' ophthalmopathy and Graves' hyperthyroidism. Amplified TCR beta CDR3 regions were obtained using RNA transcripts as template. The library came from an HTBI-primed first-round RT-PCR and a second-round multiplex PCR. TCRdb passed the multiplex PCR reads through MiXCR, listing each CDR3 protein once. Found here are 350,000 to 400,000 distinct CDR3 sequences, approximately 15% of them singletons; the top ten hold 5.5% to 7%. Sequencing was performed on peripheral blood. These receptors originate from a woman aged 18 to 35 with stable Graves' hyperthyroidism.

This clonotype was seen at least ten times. The CDR3 nucleotides are TGCAGCGTTGAGACGGACGGACCTCAAGCCTCCTACGAGCAGTACTTC. It specifies CSVETDGPQASYEQYF. This chain joins TRBV29-1 and TRBJ2-7; no clear D gene. Germline CDR1 reads SQVTM; CDR2 reads ANQGSEA. The CDR3 totals 16 residues. Between the trimmed V and J ends, which lost 3 bases and 0 bases, there was a span of 18 bases.

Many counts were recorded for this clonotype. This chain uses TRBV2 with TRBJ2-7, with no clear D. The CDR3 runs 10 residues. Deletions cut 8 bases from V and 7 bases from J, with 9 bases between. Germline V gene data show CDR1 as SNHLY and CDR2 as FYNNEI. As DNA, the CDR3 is TGTGCCAGCCAGACCGGGGAGCAGTACTTC. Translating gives CASQTGEQYF.

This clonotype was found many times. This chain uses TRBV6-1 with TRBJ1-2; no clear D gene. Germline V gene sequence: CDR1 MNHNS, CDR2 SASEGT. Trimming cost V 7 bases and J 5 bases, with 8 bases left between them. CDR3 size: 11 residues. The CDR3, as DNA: TGTGCCAGCACCCAGGAGTATGGCTACACCTTC. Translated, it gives CASTQEYGYTF.

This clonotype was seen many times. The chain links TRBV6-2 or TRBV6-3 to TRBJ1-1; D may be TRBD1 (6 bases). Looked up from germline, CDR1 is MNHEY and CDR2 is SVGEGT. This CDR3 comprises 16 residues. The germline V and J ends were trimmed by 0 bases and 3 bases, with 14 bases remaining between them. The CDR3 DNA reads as TGTGCCAGCAGTTACTCAGGGTACAGGGAGGACACTGAAGCTTTCTTT. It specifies CASSYSGYREDTEAFF.

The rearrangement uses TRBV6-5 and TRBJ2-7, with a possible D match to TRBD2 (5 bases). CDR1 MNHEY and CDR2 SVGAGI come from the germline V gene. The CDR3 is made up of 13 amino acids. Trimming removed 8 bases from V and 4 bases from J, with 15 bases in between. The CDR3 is CASGFGGLYEQYF. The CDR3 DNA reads TGTGCCAGCGGTTTTGGCGGGCTATACGAGCAGTACTTC.

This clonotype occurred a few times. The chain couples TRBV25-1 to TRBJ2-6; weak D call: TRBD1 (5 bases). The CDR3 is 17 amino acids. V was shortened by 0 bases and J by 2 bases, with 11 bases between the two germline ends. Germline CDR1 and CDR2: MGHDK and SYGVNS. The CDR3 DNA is TGTGCCAGCAGTGAATATACAGCAGGGACTGGGGCCAACGTCCTGACTTTC. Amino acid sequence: CASSEYTAGTGANVLTF.

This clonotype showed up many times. CDR3 amino acids: CASSLVSTSGGVWKNIQYF. In nucleotides, the CDR3 is TGTGCCAGCAGTTTAGTATCGACTAGCGGGGGGGTGTGGAAAAACATTCAGTACTTC. The genes are TRBV12-3 or TRBV12-4 and TRBJ2-4; 14 positions match TRBD2. The CDR3 has 19 amino acids. V dropped 1 base and J dropped 4; count of bases not matched to a gene: 9.

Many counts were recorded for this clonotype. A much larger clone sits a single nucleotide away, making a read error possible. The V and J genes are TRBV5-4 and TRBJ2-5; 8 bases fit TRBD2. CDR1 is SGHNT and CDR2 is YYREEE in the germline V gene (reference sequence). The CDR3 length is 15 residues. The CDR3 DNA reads TGTGCCAGCAGCTTGGTGCGGGGGGCCCAAGGGACCCAGTACTTC. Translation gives CASSLVRGAQGTQYF.

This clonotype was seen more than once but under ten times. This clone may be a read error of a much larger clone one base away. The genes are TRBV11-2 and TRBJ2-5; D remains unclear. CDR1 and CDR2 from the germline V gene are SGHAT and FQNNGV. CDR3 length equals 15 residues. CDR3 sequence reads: CSSSLGYGLQETQYF. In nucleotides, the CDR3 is TGTTCCAGCAGCTTGGGATACGGCCTGCAAGAGACCCAGTACTTC.

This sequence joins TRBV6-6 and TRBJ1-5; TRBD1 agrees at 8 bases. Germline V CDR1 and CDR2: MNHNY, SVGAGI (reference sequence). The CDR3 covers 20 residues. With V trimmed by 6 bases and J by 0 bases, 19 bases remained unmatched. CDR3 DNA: TGTGCCAGCAGAAACCTCCGTGGGACAGGTGCCCCCTATAGCAATCAGCCCCAGCATTTT. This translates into CASRNLRGTGAPYSNQPQHF.

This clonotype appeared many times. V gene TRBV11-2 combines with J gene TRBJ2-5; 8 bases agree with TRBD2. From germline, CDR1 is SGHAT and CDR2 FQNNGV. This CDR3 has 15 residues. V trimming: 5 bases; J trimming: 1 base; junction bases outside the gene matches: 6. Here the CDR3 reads CASSPTGLAQETQYF. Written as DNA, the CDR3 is TGTGCCAGCAGCCCTACTGGACTAGCCCAAGAGACCCAGTACTTC.

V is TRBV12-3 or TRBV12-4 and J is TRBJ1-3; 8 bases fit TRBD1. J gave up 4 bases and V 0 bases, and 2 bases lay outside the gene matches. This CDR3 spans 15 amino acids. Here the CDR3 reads CASSLATGAGNTIYF. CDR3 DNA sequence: TGTGCCAGCAGTTTAGCGACAGGGGCCGGAAACACCATATATTTT.

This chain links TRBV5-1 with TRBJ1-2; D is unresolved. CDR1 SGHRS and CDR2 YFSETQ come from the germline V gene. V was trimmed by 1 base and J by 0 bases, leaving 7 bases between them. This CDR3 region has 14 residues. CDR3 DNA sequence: TGCGCCAGCAGCTTGCAGGTTACTAACTATGGCTACACCTTC. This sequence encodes CASSLQVTNYGYTF.

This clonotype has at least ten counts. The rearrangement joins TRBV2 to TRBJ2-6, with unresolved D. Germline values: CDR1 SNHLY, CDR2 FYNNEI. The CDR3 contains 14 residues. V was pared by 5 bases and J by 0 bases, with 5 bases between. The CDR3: CASSYYSGANVLTF. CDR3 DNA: TGTGCCAGCAGTTATTACTCTGGGGCCAACGTCCTGACTTTC.

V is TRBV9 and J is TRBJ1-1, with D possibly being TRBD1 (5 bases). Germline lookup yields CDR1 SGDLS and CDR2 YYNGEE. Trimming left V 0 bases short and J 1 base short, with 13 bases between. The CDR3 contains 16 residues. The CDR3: CASSVGGGVGNTEAFF. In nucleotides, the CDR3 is TGTGCCAGCAGCGTAGGTGGGGGGGTTGGGAACACTGAAGCTTTCTTT.

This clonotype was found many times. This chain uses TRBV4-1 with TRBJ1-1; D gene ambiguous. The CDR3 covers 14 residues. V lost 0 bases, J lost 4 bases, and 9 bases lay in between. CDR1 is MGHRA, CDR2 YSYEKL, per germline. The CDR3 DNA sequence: TGCGCCAGCAGCCAAGATAGCATAGTCACTGAAGCTTTCTTT. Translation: CASSQDSIVTEAFF.

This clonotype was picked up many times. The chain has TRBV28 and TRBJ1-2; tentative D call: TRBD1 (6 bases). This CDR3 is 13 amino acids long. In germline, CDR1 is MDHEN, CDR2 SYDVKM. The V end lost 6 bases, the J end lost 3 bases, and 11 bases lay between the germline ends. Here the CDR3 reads CASSQGRDYGYTF. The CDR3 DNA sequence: TGTGCCAGCAGCCAGGGGAGGGACTATGGCTACACCTTC.

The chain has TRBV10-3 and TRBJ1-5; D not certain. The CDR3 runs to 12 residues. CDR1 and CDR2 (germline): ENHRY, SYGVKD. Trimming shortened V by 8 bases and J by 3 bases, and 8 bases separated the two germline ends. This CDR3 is CAIGGNNQPQHF. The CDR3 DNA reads TGTGCCATCGGAGGTAACAATCAGCCCCAGCATTTT.

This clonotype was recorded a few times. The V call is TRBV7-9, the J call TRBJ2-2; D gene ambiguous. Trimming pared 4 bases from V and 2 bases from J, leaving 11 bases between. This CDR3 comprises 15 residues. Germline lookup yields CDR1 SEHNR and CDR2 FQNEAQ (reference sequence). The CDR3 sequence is CASSSLPINTGELFF. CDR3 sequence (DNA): TGTGCCAGCAGCTCCCTCCCGATAAACACCGGGGAGCTGTTTTTT.

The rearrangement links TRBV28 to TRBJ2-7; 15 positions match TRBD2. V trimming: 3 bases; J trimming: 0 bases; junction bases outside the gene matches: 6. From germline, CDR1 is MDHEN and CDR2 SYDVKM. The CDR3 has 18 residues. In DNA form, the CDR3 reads TGTGCCAGCAGTTTGGGACTAGCGGGAGGATTTAGCTCCTACGAGCAGTACTTC. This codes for CASSLGLAGGFSSYEQYF. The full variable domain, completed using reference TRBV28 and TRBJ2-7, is DVKVTQSSRYLVKRTGEKVFLECVQDMDHENMFWYRQDPGLGLRLIYFSYDVKMKEKGDIPEGYSVSREKKERFSLILESASTNQTSMYLCASSLGLAGGFSSYEQYFGPGTRLTVT.

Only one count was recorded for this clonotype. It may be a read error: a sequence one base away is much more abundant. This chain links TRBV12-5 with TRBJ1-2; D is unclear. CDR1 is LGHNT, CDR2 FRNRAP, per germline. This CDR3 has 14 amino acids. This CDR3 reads CASGGLDGDYGYIF. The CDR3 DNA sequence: TGTGCTAGTGGGGGTCTGGACGGAGACTATGGCTACATCTTC.

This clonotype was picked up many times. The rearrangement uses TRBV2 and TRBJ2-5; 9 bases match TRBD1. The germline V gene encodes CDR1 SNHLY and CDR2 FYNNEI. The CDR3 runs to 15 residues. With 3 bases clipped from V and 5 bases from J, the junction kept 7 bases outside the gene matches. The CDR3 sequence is CASSEGDRDVETQYF. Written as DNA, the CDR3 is TGTGCCAGCAGTGAGGGGGACAGGGACGTGGAGACCCAGTACTTC.

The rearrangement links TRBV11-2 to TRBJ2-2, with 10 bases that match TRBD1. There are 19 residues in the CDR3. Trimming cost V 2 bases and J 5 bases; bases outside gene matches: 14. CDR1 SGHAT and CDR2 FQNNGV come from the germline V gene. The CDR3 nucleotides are TGTGCCAGCAGCTTATATTTGGGACAGGGGCCGCCCCGGACCGGGGAGCTGTTTTTT. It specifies CASSLYLGQGPPRTGELFF.